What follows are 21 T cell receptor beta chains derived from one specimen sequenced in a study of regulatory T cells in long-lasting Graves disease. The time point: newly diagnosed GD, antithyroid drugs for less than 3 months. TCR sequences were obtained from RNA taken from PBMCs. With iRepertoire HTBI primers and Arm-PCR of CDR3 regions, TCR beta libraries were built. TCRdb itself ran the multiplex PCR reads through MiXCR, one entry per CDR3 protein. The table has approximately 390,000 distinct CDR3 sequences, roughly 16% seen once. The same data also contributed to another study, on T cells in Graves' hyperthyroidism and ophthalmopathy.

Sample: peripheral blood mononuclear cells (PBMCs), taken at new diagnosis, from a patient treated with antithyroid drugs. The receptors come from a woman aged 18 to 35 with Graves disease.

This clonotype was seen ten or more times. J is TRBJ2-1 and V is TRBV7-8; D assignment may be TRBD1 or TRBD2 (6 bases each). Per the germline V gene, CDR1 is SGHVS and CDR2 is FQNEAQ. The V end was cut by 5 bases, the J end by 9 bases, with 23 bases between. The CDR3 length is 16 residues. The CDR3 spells CASSPYRGPGWGEQFF. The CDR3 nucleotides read TGTGCCAGCAGCCCCTATCGGGGGCCCGGGTGGGGTGAGCAGTTCTTC. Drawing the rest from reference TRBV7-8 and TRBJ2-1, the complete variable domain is GAGVSQSPRYKVAKRGQDVALRCDPISGHVSLFWYQQALGQGPEFLTYFQNEAQLDKSGLPSDRFFAERPEGSVSTLKIQRTQQEDSAVYLCASSPYRGPGWGEQFFGPGTRLTVL.

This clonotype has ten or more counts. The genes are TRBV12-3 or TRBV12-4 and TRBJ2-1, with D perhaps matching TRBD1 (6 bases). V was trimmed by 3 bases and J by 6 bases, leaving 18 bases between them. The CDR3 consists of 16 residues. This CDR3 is CASSFGAAGARNEQFF. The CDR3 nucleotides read TGTGCCAGCAGTTTTGGCGCGGCAGGGGCGCGCAATGAGCAGTTCTTC.

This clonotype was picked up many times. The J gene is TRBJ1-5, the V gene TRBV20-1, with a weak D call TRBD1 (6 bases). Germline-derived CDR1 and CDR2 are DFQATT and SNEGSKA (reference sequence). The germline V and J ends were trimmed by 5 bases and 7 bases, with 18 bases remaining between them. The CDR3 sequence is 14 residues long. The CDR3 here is CSAGPGAARQPQHF. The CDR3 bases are TGCAGTGCTGGCCCAGGGGCCGCGAGGCAGCCCCAGCATTTT.

CDR3 DNA: TGCAGTGCGAGTGAAGGGAACAATCAGCCCCAGCATTTT. It codes for CSASEGNNQPQHF. The chain uses TRBV20-1 and TRBJ1-5; D ambiguous. Germline V gene data show CDR1 as DFQATT and CDR2 as SNEGSKA (reference sequence). CDR3 length: 13 amino acids. Trimming shortened V by 6 bases and J by 3 bases, and 12 bases separated the two germline ends.

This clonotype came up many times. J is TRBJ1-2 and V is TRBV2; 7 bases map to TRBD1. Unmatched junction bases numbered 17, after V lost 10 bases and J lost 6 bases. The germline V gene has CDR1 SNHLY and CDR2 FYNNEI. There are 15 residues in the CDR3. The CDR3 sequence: CATPPRQGPRDGYTF. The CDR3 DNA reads TGTGCCACACCTCCAAGACAGGGCCCCCGGGATGGCTACACCTTC.

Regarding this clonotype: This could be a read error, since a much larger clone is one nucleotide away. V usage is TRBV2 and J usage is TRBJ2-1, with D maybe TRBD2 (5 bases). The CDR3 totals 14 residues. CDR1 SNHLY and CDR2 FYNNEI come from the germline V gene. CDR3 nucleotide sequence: TGTGCCAGCAGTGTACGGGATTACGACAATGAGCGGTTCTTC. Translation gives CASSVRDYDNERFF.

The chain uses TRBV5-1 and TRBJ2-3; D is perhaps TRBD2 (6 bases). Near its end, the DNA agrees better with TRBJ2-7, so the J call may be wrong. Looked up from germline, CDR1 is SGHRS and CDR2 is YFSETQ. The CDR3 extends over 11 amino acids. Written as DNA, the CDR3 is TGCGCCAGCAGCAGGGACTGCGAGCAGTACTTC. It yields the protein CASSRDCEQYF.

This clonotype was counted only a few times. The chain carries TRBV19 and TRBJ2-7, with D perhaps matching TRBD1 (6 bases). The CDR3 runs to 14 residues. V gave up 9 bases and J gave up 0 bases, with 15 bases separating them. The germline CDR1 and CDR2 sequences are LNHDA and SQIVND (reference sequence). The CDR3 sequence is CARRRTASSYEQYF. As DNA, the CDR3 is TGTGCCAGACGCCGGACAGCCAGCTCCTACGAGCAGTACTTC.

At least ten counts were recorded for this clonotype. The CDR3 DNA reads TGTGCCAGCAGTCCCGCCCGGGACAGCTATCAGCCCCAGCATTTT. It encodes CASSPARDSYQPQHF. The chain carries TRBV28 and TRBJ1-5; 7 bases align to TRBD1. The CDR3 sequence is 15 residues long. The V segment lost 5 bases and the J segment 5 bases; nucleotides outside the gene matches: 9. The V gene's germline CDR1 is MDHEN and CDR2 SYDVKM.

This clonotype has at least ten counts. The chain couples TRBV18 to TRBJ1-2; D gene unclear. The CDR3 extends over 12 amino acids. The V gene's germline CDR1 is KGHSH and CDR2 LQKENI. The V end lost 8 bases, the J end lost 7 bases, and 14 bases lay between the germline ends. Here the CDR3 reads CASPTLVGGYTF. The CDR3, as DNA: TGTGCCAGCCCGACCTTAGTGGGTGGCTACACCTTC. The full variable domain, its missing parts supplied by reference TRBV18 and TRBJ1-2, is NAGVMQNPRHLVRRRGQEARLRCSPMKGHSHVYWYRQLPEEGLKFMVYLQKENIIDESGMPKERFSAEFPKEGPSILRIQQVVRGDSAAYFCASPTLVGGYTFGSGTRLTVV.

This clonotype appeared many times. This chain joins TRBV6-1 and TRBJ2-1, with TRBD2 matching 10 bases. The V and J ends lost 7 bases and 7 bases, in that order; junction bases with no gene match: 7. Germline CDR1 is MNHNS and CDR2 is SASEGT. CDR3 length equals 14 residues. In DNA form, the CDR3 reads TGTGCCAGCACTCGAGCGGGAGGGGGGAATGAGCAGTTCTTC. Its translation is CASTRAGGGNEQFF.

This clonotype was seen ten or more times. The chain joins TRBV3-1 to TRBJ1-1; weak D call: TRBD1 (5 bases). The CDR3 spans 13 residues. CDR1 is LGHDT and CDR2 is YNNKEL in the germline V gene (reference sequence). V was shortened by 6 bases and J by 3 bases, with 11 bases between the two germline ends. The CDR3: CASRPDSYTEAFF. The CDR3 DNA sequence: TGTGCCAGCAGACCAGACAGTTACACTGAAGCTTTCTTT.

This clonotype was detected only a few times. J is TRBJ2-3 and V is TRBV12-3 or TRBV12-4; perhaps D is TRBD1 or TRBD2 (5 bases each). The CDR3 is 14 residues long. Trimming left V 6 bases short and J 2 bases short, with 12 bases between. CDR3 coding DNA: TGTGCCAGCAGGCCCTGGGGGAACACAGATACGCAGTATTTT. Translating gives CASRPWGNTDTQYF.

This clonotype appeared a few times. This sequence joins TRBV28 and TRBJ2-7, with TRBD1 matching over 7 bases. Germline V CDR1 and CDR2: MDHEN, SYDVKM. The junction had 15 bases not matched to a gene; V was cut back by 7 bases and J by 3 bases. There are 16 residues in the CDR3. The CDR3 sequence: CASKFKEDRELYEQYF. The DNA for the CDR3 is TGTGCCAGCAAGTTTAAAGAAGACAGGGAACTCTACGAGCAGTACTTC. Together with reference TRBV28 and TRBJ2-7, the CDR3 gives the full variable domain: DVKVTQSSRYLVKRTGEKVFLECVQDMDHENMFWYRQDPGLGLRLIYFSYDVKMKEKGDIPEGYSVSREKKERFSLILESASTNQTSMYLCASKFKEDRELYEQYFGPGTRLTVT.

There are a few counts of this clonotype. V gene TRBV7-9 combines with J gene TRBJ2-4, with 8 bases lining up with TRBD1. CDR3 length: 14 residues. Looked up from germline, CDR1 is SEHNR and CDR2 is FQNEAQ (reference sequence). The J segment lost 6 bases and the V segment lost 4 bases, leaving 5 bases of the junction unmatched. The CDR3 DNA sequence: TGTGCCAGCAGCTATCAGGGGGCTAGAAACATTCAGTACTTC. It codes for CASSYQGARNIQYF.

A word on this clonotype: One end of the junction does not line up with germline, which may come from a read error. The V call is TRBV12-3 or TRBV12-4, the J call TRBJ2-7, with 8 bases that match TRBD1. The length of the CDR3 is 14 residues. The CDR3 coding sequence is TGTGCCAGCAGTCCGCGACAGGGGACCTACGAGCGGTACTTC. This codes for CASSPRQGTYERYF.

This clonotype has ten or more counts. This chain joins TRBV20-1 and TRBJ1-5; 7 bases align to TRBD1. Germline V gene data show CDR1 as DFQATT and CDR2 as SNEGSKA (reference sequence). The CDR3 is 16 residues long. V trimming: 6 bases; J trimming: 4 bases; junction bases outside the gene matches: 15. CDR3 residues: CSAGSSRDSRNQPQHF. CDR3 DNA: TGCAGTGCAGGGAGCAGTCGGGACAGCAGAAATCAGCCCCAGCATTTT.

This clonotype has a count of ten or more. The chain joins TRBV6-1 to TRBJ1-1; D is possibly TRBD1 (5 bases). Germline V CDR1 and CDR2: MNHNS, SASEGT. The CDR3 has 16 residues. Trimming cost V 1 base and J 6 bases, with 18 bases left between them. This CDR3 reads CASSEVFGTVVAEAFF. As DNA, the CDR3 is TGTGCCAGCAGTGAAGTTTTTGGGACGGTGGTCGCTGAAGCTTTCTTT.

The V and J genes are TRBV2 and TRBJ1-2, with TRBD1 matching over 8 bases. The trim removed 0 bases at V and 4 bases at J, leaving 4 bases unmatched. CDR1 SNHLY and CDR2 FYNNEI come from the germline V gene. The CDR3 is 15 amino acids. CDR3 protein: CASSEARGQAYGYTF. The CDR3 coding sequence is TGTGCCAGCAGTGAAGCGCGGGGACAGGCCTATGGCTACACCTTC.

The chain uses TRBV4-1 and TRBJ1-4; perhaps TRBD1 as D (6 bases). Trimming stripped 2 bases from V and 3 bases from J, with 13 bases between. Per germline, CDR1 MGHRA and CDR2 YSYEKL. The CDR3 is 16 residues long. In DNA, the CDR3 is TGCGCCAGCAGCCAACGGTTAGGGGGGGCTAATGAAAAACTGTTTTTT. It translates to CASSQRLGGANEKLFF.

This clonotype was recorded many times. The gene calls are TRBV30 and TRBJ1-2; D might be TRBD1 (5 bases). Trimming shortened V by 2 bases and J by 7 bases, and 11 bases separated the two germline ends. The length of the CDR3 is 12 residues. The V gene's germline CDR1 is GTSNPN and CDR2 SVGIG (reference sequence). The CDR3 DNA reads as TGTGCCTGGAGTAGGGGCGACTTTGGCTACACCTTC. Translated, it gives CAWSRGDFGYTF.